The TCR beta chain described here comes from a study of OX40 agonist ivuxolimab in advanced cancers. Study summary: The patients got ivuxolimab, which is an agonistic anti-OX40 (CD134) antibody. Cancers in dose escalation were hepatocellular, melanoma, renal cell and head and neck.

Study-level points and caveats: CD8+ T cells were the subset that, on average, had more expanded clones than CD4+. Expanded peripheral T-cell antigen specificity went undetermined.

Looked up from germline, CDR1 is SNHLY and CDR2 is FYNNEI. The CDR3 loop spans 15 amino acids. Trimming took off 5 bases at V and 1 base at J, with 9 bases between the two ends. TCRdb's copy holds only in-frame clones and misses some; the assay was immunoSEQ multiplex PCR. This table holds about 58,000 clones, approximately 86% found once. Points on this clone: Its antigen is unknown.

Sequences were derived from CD4+ or CD8+ T cells sorted from blood, sampled in a trial of the OX40 agonist ivuxolimab. The J gene is TRBJ2-6, the V gene TRBV2; D is unclear. This receptor was obtained from an adult with an advanced solid tumor such as melanoma, head and neck, liver or kidney cancer. CDR3 DNA sequence: TGTGCCAGCAGTCCTCTGGGTTCTGGGGCCAACGTCCTGACTTTC. It encodes CASSPLGSGANVLTF.